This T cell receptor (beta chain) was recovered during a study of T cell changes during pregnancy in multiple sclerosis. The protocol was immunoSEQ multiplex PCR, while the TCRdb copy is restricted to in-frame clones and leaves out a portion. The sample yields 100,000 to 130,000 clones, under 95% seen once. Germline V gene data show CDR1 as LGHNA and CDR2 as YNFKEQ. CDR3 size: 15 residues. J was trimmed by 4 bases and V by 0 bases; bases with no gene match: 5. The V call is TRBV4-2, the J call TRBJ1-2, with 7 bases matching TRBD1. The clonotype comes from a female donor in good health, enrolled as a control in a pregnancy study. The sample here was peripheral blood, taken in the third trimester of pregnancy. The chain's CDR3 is CASSQDHRGLYGYTF. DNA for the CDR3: TGTGCCAGCAGCCAAGATCACAGGGGCCTCTATGGCTACACCTTC.